This T cell receptor (beta chain) was sequenced in a study of blood T cell repertoires in COVID-19. The wider study: Italy, Spain and the United States were the sources of the convalescent and acute COVID-19 samples. PBMCs, B-cell-depleted T cells, or T cells were the source of the cDNA or gDNA that made up the material.

Seattle enrolled patients during active infection and tracked them longitudinally. The V end was cut by 3 bases, the J end by 8 bases, with 16 bases between. The CDR3 consists of 14 residues. Germline CDR1 is KGHSH and CDR2 is LQKENI. In the original processing: Reference gene primer amplification gave nucleated cell count estimates. TCRdb's copy holds only in-frame clones and misses some; the assay was immunoSEQ multiplex PCR. V and J calls and clone size follow that table, whereas D and trimming were derived from the DNA. The sample records fewer than 400,000 clones, around nine tenths being singletons.

The TCR originated in a woman in her twenties or thirties with COVID-19, enrolled during active disease. Sequences were obtained from peripheral blood. The chain carries TRBV18 and TRBJ1-2; TRBD1 might be the D (5 bases). CDR3 bases: TGTGCCAGCTCACCCACGGACATGGGGCTGGGCTACACCTTC. Translation: CASSPTDMGLGYTF.